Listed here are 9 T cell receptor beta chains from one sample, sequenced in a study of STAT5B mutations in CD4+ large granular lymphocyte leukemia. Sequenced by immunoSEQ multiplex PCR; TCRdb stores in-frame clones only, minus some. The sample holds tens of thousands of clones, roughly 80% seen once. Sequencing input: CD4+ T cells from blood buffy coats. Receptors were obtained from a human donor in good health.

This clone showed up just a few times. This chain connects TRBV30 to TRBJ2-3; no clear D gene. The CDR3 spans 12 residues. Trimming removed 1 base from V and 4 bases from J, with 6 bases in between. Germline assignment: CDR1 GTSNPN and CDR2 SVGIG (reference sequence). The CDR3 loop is CAWSGLADTQYF. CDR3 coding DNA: TGTGCCTGGAGTGGGCTAGCAGATACGCAGTATTTT.

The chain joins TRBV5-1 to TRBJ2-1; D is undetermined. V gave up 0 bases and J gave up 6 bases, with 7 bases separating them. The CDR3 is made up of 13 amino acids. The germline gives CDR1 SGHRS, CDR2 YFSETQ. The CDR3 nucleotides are TGCGCCAGCAGCTTGGGAGTTCTCAATGAGCAGTTCTTC. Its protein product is CASSLGVLNEQFF.

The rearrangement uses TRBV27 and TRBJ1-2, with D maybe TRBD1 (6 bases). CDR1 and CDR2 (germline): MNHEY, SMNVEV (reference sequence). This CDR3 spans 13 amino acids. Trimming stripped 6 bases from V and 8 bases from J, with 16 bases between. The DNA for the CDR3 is TGTGCCAGCAGCTCAAGGGACAATCGAGGCTACACCTTC. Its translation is CASSSRDNRGYTF.

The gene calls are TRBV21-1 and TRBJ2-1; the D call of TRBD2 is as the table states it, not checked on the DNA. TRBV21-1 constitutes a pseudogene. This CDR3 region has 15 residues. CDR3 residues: CASSSSAGLYNEQFF. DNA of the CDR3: TGTGCCAGCAGCAGTTCGGCGGGCCTCTACAATGAGCAGTTCTTC.

The DNA of the CDR3 is TGTGCCAGCAGCGTAGTCGGAGGGAACGTGGCAGATACGCAGTATTTT. Translated, it gives CASSVVGGNVADTQYF. The chain employs TRBV9 and TRBJ2-3, with a weak D call TRBD2 (6 bases). This CDR3 contains 16 residues. V lost 0 bases, J lost 4 bases, and 15 bases lay in between. The germline V gene encodes CDR1 SGDLS and CDR2 YYNGEE.

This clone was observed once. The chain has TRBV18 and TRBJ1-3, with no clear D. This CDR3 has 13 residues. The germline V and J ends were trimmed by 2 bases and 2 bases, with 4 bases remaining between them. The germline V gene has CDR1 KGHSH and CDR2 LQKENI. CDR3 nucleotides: TGTGCCAGCTCACCAGGGGCTGGAAACACCATATATTTT. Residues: CASSPGAGNTIYF.

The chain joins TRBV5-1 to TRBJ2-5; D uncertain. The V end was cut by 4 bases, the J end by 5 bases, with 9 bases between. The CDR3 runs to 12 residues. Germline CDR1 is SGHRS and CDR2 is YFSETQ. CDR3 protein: CASSPGLETQYF. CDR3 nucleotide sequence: TGCGCCAGCAGCCCCGGGCTCGAGACCCAGTACTTC.

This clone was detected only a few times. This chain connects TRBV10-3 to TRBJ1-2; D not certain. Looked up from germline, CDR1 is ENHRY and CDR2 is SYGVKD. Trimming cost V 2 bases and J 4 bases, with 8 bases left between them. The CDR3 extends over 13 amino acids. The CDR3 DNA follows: TGTGCCATCAGTGAGGTGGAGCTCTATGGCTACACCTTC. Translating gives CAISEVELYGYTF.

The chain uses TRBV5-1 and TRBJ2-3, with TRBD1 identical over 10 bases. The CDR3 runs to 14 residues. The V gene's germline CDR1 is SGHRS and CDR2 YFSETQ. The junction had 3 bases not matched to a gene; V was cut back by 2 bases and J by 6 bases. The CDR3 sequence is CASSFSGQGDTQYF. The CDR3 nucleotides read TGCGCCAGCAGCTTCTCGGGACAGGGGGATACGCAGTATTTT. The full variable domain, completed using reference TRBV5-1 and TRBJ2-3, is KAGVTQTPRYLIKTRGQQVTLSCSPISGHRSVSWYQQTPGQGLQFLFEYFSETQRNKGNFPGRFSGRQFSNSRSEMNVSTLELGDSALYLCASSFSGQGDTQYFGPGTRLTVL.